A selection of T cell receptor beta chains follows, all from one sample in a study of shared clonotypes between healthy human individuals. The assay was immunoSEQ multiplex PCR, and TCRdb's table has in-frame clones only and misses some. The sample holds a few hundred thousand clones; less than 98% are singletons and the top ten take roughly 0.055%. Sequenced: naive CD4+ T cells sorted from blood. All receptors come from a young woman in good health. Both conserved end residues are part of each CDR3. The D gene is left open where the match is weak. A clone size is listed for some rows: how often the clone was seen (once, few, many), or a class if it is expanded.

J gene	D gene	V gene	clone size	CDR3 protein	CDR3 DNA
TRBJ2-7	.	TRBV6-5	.	CAIKPGVYEQYF	TGTGCCATAAAGCCAGGGGTGTACGAGCAGTACTTC
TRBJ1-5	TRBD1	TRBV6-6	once	CASSSRLGQNQPQHF	TGTGCCAGCAGTTCTCGATTGGGACAGAATCAGCCCCAGCATTTT
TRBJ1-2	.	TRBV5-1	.	CASSLRTPVDGYTF	TGCGCCAGCAGCTTGAGGACACCGGTCGATGGCTACACCTTC
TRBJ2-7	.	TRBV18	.	CASSRPPYEQYF	TGTGCCAGCTCACGGCCTCCTTACGAGCAGTACTTC
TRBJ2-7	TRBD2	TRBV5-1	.	CASSLQLAGVEQYF	TGCGCCAGCAGCTTACAACTAGCGGGAGTTGAGCAGTACTTC
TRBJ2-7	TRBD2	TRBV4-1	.	CASSRTSTSEYEQYF	TGCGCCAGCAGCCGGACCTCTACTAGCGAGTACGAGCAGTACTTC
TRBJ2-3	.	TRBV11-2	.	CASSFSVTDTQYF	TGTGCCAGCAGCTTTTCAGTCACAGATACGCAGTATTTT
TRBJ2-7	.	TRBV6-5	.	CASSYTLEGGYEQYF	TGTGCCAGCAGTTACACCCTAGAGGGGGGATACGAGCAGTACTTC
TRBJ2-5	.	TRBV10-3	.	CAISVGAETQYF	TGTGCCATCAGTGTAGGGGCAGAGACCCAGTACTTC
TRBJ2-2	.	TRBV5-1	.	CASSFFSIANTGELFF	TGCGCCAGCAGCTTTTTTAGCATCGCGAACACCGGGGAGCTGTTTTTT
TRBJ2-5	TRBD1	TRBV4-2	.	CASSQNPTGGETQYF	TGTGCCAGCAGCCAAAACCCGACAGGGGGAGAGACCCAGTACTTC
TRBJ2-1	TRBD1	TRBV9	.	CASSAGTGGYEQFF	TGTGCCAGCAGCGCCGGGACAGGGGGGTATGAGCAGTTCTTC
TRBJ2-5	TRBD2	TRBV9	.	CASSATSGRGVETQYF	TGTGCCAGCAGCGCAACTAGCGGGAGGGGAGTTGAGACCCAGTACTTC
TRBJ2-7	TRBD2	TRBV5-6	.	CASSSGTSGPEQYF	TGTGCCAGCAGCTCCGGGACTAGCGGGCCCGAGCAGTACTTC
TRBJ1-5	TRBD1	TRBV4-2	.	CASSHLGQGDQPQHF	TGTGCCAGCAGCCACCTGGGACAGGGGGATCAGCCCCAGCATTTT
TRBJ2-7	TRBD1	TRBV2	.	CASRRTGQLHEQYF	TGTGCCAGCAGACGGACAGGGCAATTACACGAGCAGTACTTC
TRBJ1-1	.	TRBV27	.	CASKDTNTEAFF	TGTGCCAGCAAGGACACGAACACTGAAGCTTTCTTT
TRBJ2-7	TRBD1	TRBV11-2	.	CASSPHPGQGLISYEQYF	TGTGCCAGCAGCCCACACCCGGGACAGGGACTTATCTCCTACGAGCAGTACTTC
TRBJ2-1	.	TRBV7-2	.	CASSLDAARGREQFF	TGTGCCAGCAGCTTAGATGCGGCCCGGGGTCGCGAGCAGTTCTTC
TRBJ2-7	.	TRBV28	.	CASIPQTGSYEQYF	TGTGCCAGCATCCCCCAGACAGGTTCTTACGAGCAGTACTTC
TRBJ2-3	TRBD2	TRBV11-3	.	CASSLAGTITDTQYF	TGTGCCAGCAGCCTAGCCGGGACTATCACAGATACGCAGTATTTT
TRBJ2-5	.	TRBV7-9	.	CASSLIGETQYF	TGTGCCAGCAGCTTAATAGGAGAGACCCAGTACTTC
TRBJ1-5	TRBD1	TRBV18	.	CASSPTGGADQPQHF	TGTGCCAGCTCACCGACAGGGGGCGCGGATCAGCCCCAGCATTTT
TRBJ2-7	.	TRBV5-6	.	CASSFSGEQYF	TGTGCCAGCAGCTTCAGTGGGGAGCAGTACTTC
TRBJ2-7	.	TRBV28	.	CASTPQAISGSEQYF	TGTGCCAGCACCCCTCAGGCGATTTCTGGAAGCGAGCAGTACTTC
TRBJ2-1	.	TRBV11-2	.	CASSPRYEQFF	TGTGCCAGCAGCCCCAGGTATGAGCAGTTCTTC
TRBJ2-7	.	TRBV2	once	CASSAQGPYEQYF	TGTGCCAGCAGTGCACAGGGCCCCTACGAGCAGTACTTC
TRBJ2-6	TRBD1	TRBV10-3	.	CAISGDRGLFGANVLTF	TGTGCCATCTCCGGGGACAGGGGGCTTTTTGGGGCCAACGTCCTGACTTTC
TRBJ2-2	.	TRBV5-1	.	CASSSTFMGNTGELFF	TGCGCCAGCAGCTCGACCTTTATGGGCAACACCGGGGAGCTGTTTTTT
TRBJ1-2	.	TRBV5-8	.	CASSLGELVTYGYTF	TGTGCCAGCAGCTTGGGCGAGCTAGTGACCTATGGCTACACCTTC
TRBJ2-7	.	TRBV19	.	CASSNRLRDEQYF	TGTGCCAGTAGTAACAGGCTGCGGGACGAGCAGTACTTC
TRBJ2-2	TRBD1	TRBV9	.	CASSVAAGGTGELFF	TGTGCCAGCAGCGTAGCGGCAGGGGGTACCGGGGAGCTGTTTTTT
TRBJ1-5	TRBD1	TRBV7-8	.	CASSSLGTENQPQHF	TGTGCCAGCAGCTCGTTGGGGACAGAAAATCAGCCCCAGCATTTT
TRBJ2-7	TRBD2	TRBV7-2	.	CASSFSGLYEQYF	TGTGCCAGCAGCTTTAGCGGGTTGTACGAGCAGTACTTC
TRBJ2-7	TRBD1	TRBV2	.	CASSEQGGVGTGVYEQYF	TGTGCCAGCAGTGAACAAGGGGGAGTTGGGACAGGGGTATACGAGCAGTACTTC
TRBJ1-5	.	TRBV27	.	CASSPLRADYSNQPQHF	TGTGCCAGCAGCCCCTTGCGGGCAGACTATAGCAATCAGCCCCAGCATTTT
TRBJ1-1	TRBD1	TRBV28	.	CASSLPGQGYTEAFF	TGTGCCAGCAGTTTACCCGGACAGGGATACACTGAAGCTTTCTTT
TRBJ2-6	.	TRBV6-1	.	CASSERLGANVLTF	TGTGCCAGCAGTGAACGGCTTGGGGCCAACGTCCTGACTTTC
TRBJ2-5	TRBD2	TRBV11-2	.	CASSSQVAGEGETQYF	TGTGCCAGCAGCTCACAGGTGGCGGGAGAGGGAGAGACCCAGTACTTC
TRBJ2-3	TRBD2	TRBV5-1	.	CASSLGLAGSSTDTQYF	TGCGCCAGCAGCTTGGGACTAGCGGGGTCTAGCACGGATACGCAGTATTTT
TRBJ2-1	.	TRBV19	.	CASSMLQGGMWFF	TGTGCCAGTAGTATGCTCCAAGGGGGTATGTGGTTCTTC
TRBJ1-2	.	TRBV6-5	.	CASSTQGLGYGYTF	TGTGCCAGCAGTACACAGGGCCTAGGCTATGGCTACACCTTC
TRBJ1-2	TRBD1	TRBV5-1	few	CASREGDDRGDYGYTF	TGCGCCAGCAGGGAGGGGGATGACAGGGGCGACTATGGCTACACCTTC
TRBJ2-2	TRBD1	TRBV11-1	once	CASSPGDRVGTGELFF	TGTGCCAGCAGCCCCGGTGACAGGGTAGGCACCGGGGAGCTGTTTTTT
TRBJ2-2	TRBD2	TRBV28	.	CASREKRLAGNTGELFF	TGTGCCAGCAGGGAGAAACGACTAGCGGGAAACACCGGGGAGCTGTTTTTT
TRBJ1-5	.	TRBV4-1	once	CASSQEGGSNQPQHF	TGCGCCAGCAGCCAAGAAGGAGGGAGTAATCAGCCCCAGCATTTT
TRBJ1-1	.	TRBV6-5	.	CASSRKGNTEAFF	TGTGCCAGCAGTCGGAAGGGCAACACTGAAGCTTTCTTT
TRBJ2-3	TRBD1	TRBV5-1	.	CASSSGQETTDTQYF	TGCGCCAGCAGCTCGGGACAGGAGACCACAGATACGCAGTATTTT
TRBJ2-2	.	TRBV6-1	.	CASSETLNTGELFF	TGTGCCAGCAGTGAAACCCTGAACACCGGGGAGCTGTTTTTT
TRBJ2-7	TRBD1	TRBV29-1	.	CSVEKDRGSEQYF	TGCAGCGTTGAAAAGGACAGGGGCAGCGAGCAGTACTTC
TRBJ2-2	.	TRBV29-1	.	CSVRTRSGENTGELFF	TGCAGCGTCCGCACTCGTAGCGGTGAGAACACCGGGGAGCTGTTTTTT
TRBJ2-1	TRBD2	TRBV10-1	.	CASSDGGSGNEQFF	TGCGCCAGCAGTGATGGCGGGAGTGGAAATGAGCAGTTCTTC
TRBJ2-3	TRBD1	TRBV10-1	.	CASSRAGTGGDTQYF	TGCGCCAGCAGTAGGGCCGGGACAGGGGGAGATACGCAGTATTTT
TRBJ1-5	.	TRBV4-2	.	CASSQVRGLSRQPQHF	TGTGCCAGCAGCCAAGTTAGAGGGCTTTCCCGGCAGCCCCAGCATTTT
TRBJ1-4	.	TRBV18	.	CASSPGRWTNEKLFF	TGTGCCAGCTCTCCCGGACGATGGACTAATGAAAAACTGTTTTTT
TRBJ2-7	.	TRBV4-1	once	CASEQGRFSYEQYF	TGCGCCAGCGAGCAGGGCAGGTTCTCCTACGAGCAGTACTTC
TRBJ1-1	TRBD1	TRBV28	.	CASRTTGRPRTEAFF	TGTGCCAGCAGGACGACAGGGCGCCCAAGAACTGAAGCTTTCTTT
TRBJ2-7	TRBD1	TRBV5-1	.	CASRPGQGYEQYF	TGCGCCAGCAGACCGGGACAGGGGTACGAGCAGTACTTC
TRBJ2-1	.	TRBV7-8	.	CASSLDTPNEQFF	TGTGCCAGCAGCTTAGACACGCCCAATGAGCAGTTCTTC
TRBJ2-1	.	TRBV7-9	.	CASSLGSLSIQNEQFF	TGTGCCAGCAGCTTAGGATCCCTATCCATACAAAATGAGCAGTTCTTC